The 25 T cell receptor beta chains in this list originate from one sample, sequenced in a study of cytomegalovirus exposure and HLA in healthy donors. The PCR made use of 60 Vbeta and 13 Jbeta primers. Clones were sequenced by immunoSEQ multiplex PCR, and TCRdb holds only the in-frame ones, with some missing. The sample records 150,000 to 200,000 clones, roughly four fifths being singletons. Sequenced sample: PBMCs. Every receptor here comes from a woman in her forties or fifties in good health and CMV-seropositive.

CDR3 amino acids: CATSGTGATNEKLFF. The CDR3 nucleotides are TGTGCCACCTCCGGGACAGGGGCAACTAATGAAAAACTGTTTTTT. The chain joins TRBV6-1 to TRBJ1-4, with TRBD1 identical over 10 bases. The CDR3 length is 15 residues. Trimming took 10 bases from V and 0 from J; bases not matched to a gene: 5. The germline gives CDR1 MNHNS, CDR2 SASEGT.

V is TRBV11-2 and J is TRBJ2-2; 9 nucleotides align to TRBD1. Trimming at V came to 7 bases and at J to 3 bases, leaving 9 bases not matched to a gene. This CDR3 is 16 amino acids long. Per the germline V gene, CDR1 is SGHAT and CDR2 is FQNNGV. The CDR3 DNA reads TGTGCCAGCAACGAACAGGGGGCCAAGTACACCGGGGAGCTGTTTTTT. It specifies CASNEQGAKYTGELFF.

This clone has only a few counts. This chain uses TRBV19 with TRBJ1-5, with TRBD1 matching 10 bases. CDR3 length: 13 amino acids. Germline assignment: CDR1 LNHDA and CDR2 SQIVND (reference sequence). V gave up 6 bases and J gave up 7 bases; unmatched junction bases: 3. DNA for the CDR3: TGTGCCAGTAGCGGGACAGGGGAACAGCCCCAGCATTTT. Encoded protein: CASSGTGEQPQHF.

This chain connects TRBV29-1 to TRBJ2-7; TRBD1 matches 10 bases. Germline V gene lookup returns CDR1 SQVTM and CDR2 ANQGSEA. The CDR3 is made up of 14 amino acids. The junction had 5 bases not matched to a gene; V was cut back by 6 bases and J by 0 bases. CDR3 amino acids: CSVGGQGISYEQYF. For the CDR3, the DNA is TGCAGCGTCGGGGGACAGGGGATCTCCTACGAGCAGTACTTC.

The chain couples TRBV4-2 to TRBJ1-1; TRBD1 matches at 8 bases. J gave up 5 bases and V 4 bases, and 9 bases lay outside the gene matches. The CDR3 has 15 amino acids. The V gene's germline CDR1 is LGHNA and CDR2 YNFKEQ. The CDR3 here is CASSLQGQGWTEAFF. Written as DNA, the CDR3 is TGTGCCAGCAGCCTTCAAGGACAGGGTTGGACTGAAGCTTTCTTT.

CDR3 bases: TGTGCCTGGAGTGTAGGGGGGGCGTTTCAGCCCCAGCATTTT. Encoded protein: CAWSVGGAFQPQHF. The J gene is TRBJ1-5, the V gene TRBV30; D possibly corresponds to TRBD1 (6 bases). The CDR3 is 14 amino acids. With 0 bases removed from V and 6 bases from J, the gap between germline ends came to 12 bases. Germline V gives CDR1 GTSNPN, CDR2 SVGIG (reference sequence).

Many counts were recorded for this clone. Other DNA sequences in the same sample also yield this CDR3. The rearrangement uses TRBV10-1 and TRBJ2-3, with a possible D match to TRBD1 (5 bases). Germline CDR1 and CDR2: WNHNN and SYGVQD (reference sequence). The CDR3 covers 13 residues. Trimming cost V 3 bases and J 1 base, with 5 bases left between them. The CDR3, as DNA: TGCGCCAGCAGTGAAGGGGGCACAGATACGCAGTATTTT. This gives the protein CASSEGGTDTQYF.

V and J are TRBV19 and TRBJ1-2; D is unresolved. Deletions cut 5 bases from V and 6 bases from J, with 25 bases between. From germline, CDR1 is LNHDA and CDR2 SQIVND (reference sequence). The CDR3 has 17 amino acids. This CDR3 is CASSLMAGLYHFDGYTF. The CDR3 bases are TGTGCCAGTAGTCTTATGGCAGGACTGTATCATTTTGATGGCTACACCTTC.

The chain links TRBV7-2 to TRBJ2-7; D is undetermined. The CDR3 contains 13 residues. Germline CDR1 reads SGHTA; CDR2 reads FQGNSA. Deletions cut 6 bases from V and 3 bases from J, with 12 bases between. CDR3 region: CASSYPPYYEQYF. CDR3 bases: TGTGCCAGCAGTTACCCCCCCTACTACGAGCAGTACTTC.

V and J are TRBV6-1 and TRBJ1-5; D gene ambiguous. V lost 0 bases and J 4 bases, leaving 10 bases between the germline ends. CDR3 length equals 15 residues. Looked up from germline, CDR1 is MNHNS and CDR2 is SASEGT. This chain's CDR3 is CASSEARVLNQPQHF. DNA for the CDR3: TGTGCCAGCAGTGAAGCCCGGGTTCTTAATCAGCCCCAGCATTTT.

V gene TRBV7-8 combines with J gene TRBJ2-1; TRBD2 agrees at 7 bases. This CDR3 spans 16 amino acids. V lost 6 bases to trimming and J lost 4 bases; unmatched junction nucleotides: 12. CDR1 SGHVS and CDR2 FQNEAQ come from the germline V gene. DNA for the CDR3: TGTGCCAGCAGTACCGGGACTACGGGCCGGTACAATGAGCAGTTCTTC. It translates to CASSTGTTGRYNEQFF.

The chain uses TRBV6-6 and TRBJ1-2; TRBD1 matches at 10 bases. The CDR3 runs to 14 residues. The trim removed 2 bases at V and 8 bases at J, leaving 5 bases unmatched. Germline V gene data show CDR1 as MNHNY and CDR2 as SVGAGI (reference sequence). CDR3 amino acids: CASSYRQGAGGYTF. Written as DNA, the CDR3 is TGTGCCAGCAGTTACCGACAGGGGGCTGGAGGCTACACCTTC.

V and J are TRBV25-1 and TRBJ1-6; the match to TRBD1 covers 7 bases. The CDR3 loop spans 15 amino acids. The V gene's germline CDR1 is MGHDK and CDR2 SYGVNS. The V gene end was trimmed by 3 bases and the J gene end by 3 bases; junction bases not matched to a gene: 2. This CDR3 is CASSETGYYNSPLHF. CDR3 sequence (DNA): TGTGCCAGCAGTGAGACAGGGTACTATAATTCACCCCTCCACTTT.

V usage is TRBV7-6 and J usage is TRBJ2-5, with no clear D. The closer fit of TRBJ2-7 to the DNA end suggests the J call may be wrong. Per germline, CDR1 SGHVS and CDR2 FNYEAQ. The CDR3 loop spans 14 amino acids. Written as DNA, the CDR3 is TGTGCCAGCAGCCCCGCTGGATCTAGCTACGAGCAGTACTTC. Protein product: CASSPAGSSYEQYF.

V is TRBV29-1 and J is TRBJ1-1; D is unresolved. CDR3 size: 13 residues. The ends were cut back, 4 bases at V and 6 bases at J, with 15 bases in the middle. Germline CDR1 and CDR2: SQVTM and ANQGSEA. The CDR3 DNA reads TGCAGCGTTGGGCGGGCGGTGGCCCCTGAAGCTTTCTTT. It yields the protein CSVGRAVAPEAFF.

In nucleotides, the CDR3 is TGCGCCAGCAGCTTGGCCGGGAGCTTCTCCTACAATGAGCAGTTCTTC. This sequence encodes CASSLAGSFSYNEQFF. The V call is TRBV5-1, the J call TRBJ2-1; tentatively, D is TRBD2 (6 bases). CDR1 and CDR2 (germline): SGHRS, YFSETQ. The V end was cut by 0 bases, the J end by 0 bases, with 10 bases between. CDR3 length: 16 residues.

This chain joins TRBV10-2 and TRBJ1-3; 10 positions agree with TRBD1. The CDR3 is made up of 15 amino acids. The trim removed 5 bases at V and 4 bases at J, leaving 5 bases unmatched. Germline loops: CDR1 WSHSY, CDR2 SAAADI. In nucleotides, the CDR3 is TGCGCCAGCAGTACTGGACAGGGGGACGGAAACACCATATATTTT. Its translation is CASSTGQGDGNTIYF.

This sequence joins TRBV20-1 and TRBJ1-1; D remains ambiguous. CDR1 DFQATT and CDR2 SNEGSKA come from the germline V gene (reference sequence). V was shortened by 3 bases and J by 8 bases, with 10 bases between the two germline ends. This CDR3 spans 11 amino acids. The CDR3 DNA reads TGCAGTGCTAGGTCTCGGGGAGAAGCTTTCTTT. Translation gives CSARSRGEAFF.

The chain employs TRBV9 and TRBJ2-1; 14 bases line up with TRBD2. The CDR3 consists of 19 residues. Germline CDR1 is SGDLS and CDR2 is YYNGEE. The ends lost 4 bases at V and 1 base at J; junction bases unmatched: 10. In nucleotides, the CDR3 is TGTGCCAGCAGCCAAGGACTAGCGGGGGGTACGAGTTCCTACAATGAGCAGTTCTTC. Its protein product is CASSQGLAGGTSSYNEQFF.

This chain connects TRBV5-6 to TRBJ2-2, with a possible D match to TRBD1 (5 bases). Germline lookup yields CDR1 SGHDT and CDR2 YYEEEE. Trimming pared 2 bases from V and 6 bases from J, leaving 20 bases between. This CDR3 spans 17 amino acids. The CDR3 bases are TGTGCCAGCAGCTTTAACCAGCCACATAAAGGGGCCGGGGAGCTGTTTTTT. Translated, it gives CASSFNQPHKGAGELFF.

The J gene is TRBJ1-5, the V gene TRBV7-9; D perhaps matches TRBD1 (5 bases). Trimming removed 1 base at V and 4 bases at J, with 11 bases between. Per the germline V gene, CDR1 is SEHNR and CDR2 is FQNEAQ (reference sequence). The CDR3 spans 15 residues. The CDR3 loop reads CASSLGTTENQPQHF. The DNA of the CDR3 is TGTGCCAGCAGCTTAGGGACAACGGAGAATCAGCCCCAGCATTTT.

The rearrangement uses TRBV5-1 and TRBJ2-5, with D unresolved. Germline V gene data show CDR1 as SGHRS and CDR2 as YFSETQ. Trimming stripped 0 bases from V and 1 base from J, with 7 bases between. The CDR3 spans 14 residues. The CDR3 loop is CASSLGHSQETQYF. DNA for the CDR3: TGCGCCAGCAGCTTGGGCCACTCCCAAGAGACCCAGTACTTC.

V is TRBV5-1 and J is TRBJ1-3, with D maybe TRBD1 (5 bases). Germline CDR1 SGHRS, CDR2 YFSETQ. V lost 2 bases to trimming and J lost 0 bases, with 12 bases between them. The CDR3 sequence is 16 residues long. Here the CDR3 reads CASSLQQASSGNTIYF. Here the CDR3 DNA reads TGCGCCAGCAGCTTACAACAGGCAAGCTCTGGAAACACCATATATTTT.

The chain carries TRBV2 and TRBJ1-1, with 9 bases lining up with TRBD1. Germline trimming cut 4 bases from V and 3 bases from J; bases unmatched to any gene: 3. This CDR3 comprises 14 residues. The V gene's germline CDR1 is SNHLY and CDR2 FYNNEI. The CDR3 is CASSGTGGYTEAFF. Written as DNA, the CDR3 is TGTGCCAGCAGTGGAACAGGGGGCTACACTGAAGCTTTCTTT.

This clone was detected only once. This chain joins TRBV30 and TRBJ1-5, with D maybe TRBD1 (6 bases). The CDR3 consists of 13 residues. Deletions cut 3 bases from V and 3 bases from J, with 9 bases between. Germline V CDR1 and CDR2: GTSNPN, SVGIG (reference sequence). CDR3: CAWRGAFNQPQHF. The CDR3 bases are TGTGCCTGGAGGGGGGCATTCAATCAGCCCCAGCATTTT.